The present T cell receptor beta chain was sequenced within a study of early T cells in non-severe SARS-CoV-2 infection. Study at large: From unsorted whole blood, bulk RNA was sequenced, and the chains remained unpaired.

In TCRdb, the 5' RACE reads were re-called with MiXCR into one record per CDR3 protein. The table records under 55,000 distinct CDR3 sequences, 9.5% to 13% of them present only once. V was pared by 3 bases and J by 5 bases, with 11 bases between. This CDR3 is built from 15 residues. The rearrangement links TRBV12-3 or TRBV12-4 to TRBJ1-6; D remains unclear. The specimen sequenced was whole blood. This receptor was taken from an adult who was a healthcare worker with PCR-confirmed SARS-CoV-2 infection or an uninfected control (not recorded which). CDR3 nucleotides: TGTGCCAGCAGTTTGAATAGGCCGGATAATTCACCCCTCCACTTT. It yields the protein CASSLNRPDNSPLHF.